The 20 T cell receptor beta chains given below trace back to one sample, sequenced in a study of PD-L1 blockade in urothelial cancer. Repertoires were generated with immunoSEQ multiplex PCR, while TCRdb's copy carries only in-frame clones and drops some. The repertoire consists of some 60,000 clones, with approximately 86% occurring once and the leading ten covering roughly 2.8%. The starting material was PBMCs, obtained around atezolizumab (anti-PD-L1) treatment. Receptor source: a man aged 50-60 years with urothelial cancer.

The gene calls are TRBV28 and TRBJ2-3; 9 bases map to TRBD1. V dropped 3 bases and J dropped 3; count of bases not matched to a gene: 4. Germline CDR1 and CDR2: MDHEN and SYDVKM. This CDR3 contains 15 residues. In DNA, the CDR3 is TGTGCCAGCAGTTTTCCCGGACAGGGGACAGATACGCAGTATTTT. This sequence encodes CASSFPGQGTDTQYF. The full variable domain, completed using reference TRBV28 and TRBJ2-3, is DVKVTQSSRYLVKRTGEKVFLECVQDMDHENMFWYRQDPGLGLRLIYFSYDVKMKEKGDIPEGYSVSREKKERFSLILESASTNQTSMYLCASSFPGQGTDTQYFGPGTRLTVL.

The chain is built from TRBV9 and TRBJ2-7; D is uncertain. The germline CDR1 and CDR2 sequences are SGDLS and YYNGEE. V lost 2 bases and J lost 7, with 10 bases in between. The CDR3 spans 12 residues. The CDR3 bases are TGTGCCAGCAGCGTCGGGTTAGGAGAGCAGTACTTC. This codes for CASSVGLGEQYF.

The chain recombines TRBV25-1 with TRBJ1-4; the match to TRBD1 covers 8 bases. Germline V gives CDR1 MGHDK, CDR2 SYGVNS. CDR3 length equals 14 residues. Trimming at V came to 8 bases and at J to 7 bases, leaving 9 bases not matched to a gene. CDR3 residues: CASGDRFVGEKLFF. Written as DNA, the CDR3 is TGTGCCAGCGGGGACAGGTTTGTGGGTGAAAAACTGTTTTTT.

V and J are TRBV11-3 and TRBJ2-5; the D gene is possibly TRBD1 (7 bases). The V and J ends lost 3 bases and 1 base respectively, with 9 bases between them. The V gene's germline CDR1 is SGHNT and CDR2 YENEEA. CDR3 length: 14 amino acids. CDR3 coding DNA: TGTGCCAGCAGCTTTCAGGGGGGCCAAGAGACCCAGTACTTC. Translated: CASSFQGGQETQYF.

This rearrangement joins TRBV5-5 to TRBJ1-1, with no clear D. CDR1 is SGHKS, CDR2 YYEKEE, per germline (reference sequence). The CDR3 covers 13 residues. V shed 0 bases and J shed 3 bases, with 6 bases lying between them. In DNA, the CDR3 is TGTGCCAGCAGCTTGGCCCAGGACACTGAAGCTTTCTTT. Its translation: CASSLAQDTEAFF.

The genes are TRBV30 and TRBJ2-7; unclear D gene. V lost 5 bases to trimming and J lost 3 bases, with 8 bases between them. Germline CDR1 reads GTSNPN; CDR2 reads SVGIG (reference sequence). This CDR3 region has 11 residues. Here the CDR3 DNA reads TGTGCCTGGGGCCTTATCTACGAGCAGTACTTC. It specifies CAWGLIYEQYF.

V gene TRBV19 combines with J gene TRBJ1-1; TRBD1 agrees at 7 bases. There are 14 residues in the CDR3. V lost 7 bases to trimming and J lost 5 bases; unmatched junction nucleotides: 10. Germline V gene sequence: CDR1 LNHDA, CDR2 SQIVND (reference sequence). CDR3 region: CASNTQGGSTEAFF. CDR3 nucleotides: TGTGCCAGTAACACCCAGGGGGGATCGACTGAAGCTTTCTTT.

This chain joins TRBV7-2 and TRBJ2-7, with 15 bases aligning to TRBD2. Per the germline V gene, CDR1 is SGHTA and CDR2 is FQGNSA. J was trimmed by 6 bases and V by 6 bases; bases with no gene match: 15. CDR3 size: 18 residues. CDR3 amino acids: CASSPPGLAGGHLAEQYF. In DNA form, the CDR3 reads TGTGCCAGCAGTCCTCCGGGACTAGCGGGAGGCCACCTGGCCGAGCAGTACTTC.

The J gene is TRBJ1-4, the V gene TRBV30; the match to TRBD1 covers 7 bases. CDR3 length: 16 residues. Germline V gives CDR1 GTSNPN, CDR2 SVGIG (reference sequence). J gave up 7 bases and V 3 bases, and 14 bases lay outside the gene matches. The CDR3 DNA follows: TGTGCCTGGAGGGTAGTCCCAGGGGGACGCGGTGAAAAACTGTTTTTT. Protein sequence: CAWRVVPGGRGEKLFF.

The genes are TRBV7-3 and TRBJ2-5; TRBD2 matches at 13 bases. The CDR3 is 15 amino acids. CDR1 and CDR2 from the germline V gene are SGHTA and FQGTGA. V was clipped by 2 bases and J by 4 bases; unmatched bases: 1. Here the CDR3 DNA reads TGTGCCAGCAGCTTAGGACTAGCGGGAGTAGAGACCCAGTACTTC. Amino acid sequence: CASSLGLAGVETQYF.

The rearrangement joins TRBV6-9 to TRBJ1-5, with 7 bases identical to TRBD1. The ends lost 8 bases at V and 0 bases at J; junction bases unmatched: 10. CDR3 length equals 16 residues. Germline assignment: CDR1 MNHGY and CDR2 SVAAGI. CDR3: CASAPGTAISNQPQHF. The CDR3 DNA follows: TGTGCCAGCGCGCCCGGGACAGCTATTAGCAATCAGCCCCAGCATTTT.

This clone was seen repeatedly, ten times or more. V gene TRBV4-2 combines with J gene TRBJ2-7, with D perhaps TRBD2 (5 bases). Germline CDR1 reads LGHNA; CDR2 reads YNFKEQ. This CDR3 is built from 16 residues. The V end was cut by 0 bases, the J end by 0 bases, with 12 bases between. CDR3 loop: CASSQEPRGSSYEQYF. Written as DNA, the CDR3 is TGTGCCAGCAGCCAAGAACCCAGAGGGAGCTCCTACGAGCAGTACTTC.

The V call is TRBV7-3, the J call TRBJ1-2; TRBD1 aligns across 7 bases. The germline gives CDR1 SGHTA, CDR2 FQGTGA. The CDR3 loop spans 14 amino acids. V gave up 4 bases and J gave up 3 bases; unmatched junction bases: 5. The CDR3 spells CASSSGGQDYGYTF. The CDR3 coding sequence is TGTGCCAGCAGCTCCGGAGGACAGGACTATGGCTACACCTTC. Based on the CDR3 plus reference TRBV7-3 and TRBJ1-2, the full variable domain is GAGVSQTPSNKVTEKGKYVELRCDPISGHTALYWYRQSLGQGPEFLIYFQGTGAADDSGLPNDRFFAVRPEGSVSTLKIQRTERGDSAVYLCASSSGGQDYGYTFGSGTRLTVV.

This sequence joins TRBV7-3 and TRBJ2-7, with D perhaps matching TRBD1 (7 bases). Germline CDR1 SGHTA, CDR2 FQGTGA. Trimming removed 5 bases at V and 3 bases at J, with 14 bases between. This CDR3 region has 14 residues. Written as DNA, the CDR3 is TGTGCCAGCAGCCCTGCGGGACAGCACTACGAGCAGTACTTC. Translated, it gives CASSPAGQHYEQYF.

The chain has TRBV9 and TRBJ2-1, with a weak D call TRBD2 (6 bases). The CDR3 is made up of 15 amino acids. CDR1 is SGDLS, CDR2 YYNGEE, per germline. Between the trimmed V and J ends, which lost 4 bases and 4 bases, there was a span of 15 bases. The CDR3, as DNA: TGTGCCAGCAGCCCAACAGCGGGCCCTTACAATGAGCAGTTCTTC. Residues: CASSPTAGPYNEQFF.

The chain recombines TRBV19 with TRBJ2-3, with a weak D call TRBD1 (5 bases). From germline, CDR1 is LNHDA and CDR2 SQIVND (reference sequence). This CDR3 contains 14 residues. The V gene lost 3 bases and the J gene lost 1 base, with 8 bases spanning the gap. This CDR3 is CASSIRQRTDTQYF. DNA for the CDR3: TGTGCCAGTAGTATCAGACAGCGCACAGATACGCAGTATTTT.

The chain employs TRBV2 and TRBJ2-7; 7 nucleotides line up with TRBD2. The CDR3 extends over 12 amino acids. The junction had 2 bases not matched to a gene; V was cut back by 4 bases and J by 5 bases. CDR1 is SNHLY, CDR2 FYNNEI, per germline. The CDR3 nucleotides read TGTGCCAGCAGTGGGACTAGAAACGAGCAGTACTTC. Protein sequence: CASSGTRNEQYF.

Only one count was recorded for this clone. The chain couples TRBV5-6 to TRBJ2-3; 7 bases line up with TRBD2. The length of the CDR3 is 16 residues. V trimming: 5 bases; J trimming: 6 bases; junction bases outside the gene matches: 15. Germline V lookup: CDR1 SGHDT, CDR2 YYEEEE. CDR3 amino acids: CASRPSGAPGWDTQYF. CDR3 nucleotides: TGTGCCAGCAGACCGAGCGGGGCCCCTGGTTGGGATACGCAGTATTTT.

The rearrangement uses TRBV7-9 and TRBJ1-2; D gene uncertain. CDR3 size: 15 residues. V lost 0 bases, J lost 4 bases, and 12 bases lay in between. Germline V gives CDR1 SEHNR, CDR2 FQNEAQ (reference sequence). This CDR3 is CASSLAPPAFYGYTF. CDR3 bases: TGTGCCAGCAGCTTAGCGCCTCCTGCGTTCTATGGCTACACCTTC.

This clone was counted between two and nine times. The chain employs TRBV14 and TRBJ2-1; 12 bases agree with TRBD2. The length of the CDR3 is 20 residues. V was clipped by 4 bases and J by 0 bases; unmatched bases: 13. Germline CDR1 reads SGHDN; CDR2 reads FVKESK. CDR3 residues: CASSPTSGRTFYNSYNEQFF. CDR3 bases: TGTGCCAGCAGCCCTACTAGCGGGAGGACCTTTTATAACTCCTACAATGAGCAGTTCTTC.